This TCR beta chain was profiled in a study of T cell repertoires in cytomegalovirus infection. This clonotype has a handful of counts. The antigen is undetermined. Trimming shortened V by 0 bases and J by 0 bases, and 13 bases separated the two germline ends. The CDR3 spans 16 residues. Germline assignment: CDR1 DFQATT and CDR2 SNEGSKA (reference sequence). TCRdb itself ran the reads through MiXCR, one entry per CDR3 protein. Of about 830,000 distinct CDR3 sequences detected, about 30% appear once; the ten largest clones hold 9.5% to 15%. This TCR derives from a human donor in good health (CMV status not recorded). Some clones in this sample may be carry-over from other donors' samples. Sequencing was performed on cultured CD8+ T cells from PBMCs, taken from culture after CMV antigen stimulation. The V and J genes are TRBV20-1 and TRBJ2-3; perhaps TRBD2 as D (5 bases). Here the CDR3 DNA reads TGCAGTGCTAGAGATTTCAGCGGACCTAGCACAGATACGCAGTATTTT. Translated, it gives CSARDFSGPSTDTQYF.